This T cell receptor beta chain was obtained from a study of cytomegalovirus exposure and HLA in healthy donors. Looking at the study overall: Earlier results showed roughly 120 million unique TCR beta sequences derived from roughly 180 million T cells.

V was cut by 6 bases and J by 4 bases, with 18 bases left in between. Germline CDR1 is MGHDK and CDR2 is SYGVNS. This CDR3 is built from 15 residues. General study results and limits: The authors assumed roughly uniform sequencing depth across donors for presence/absence analyses.

In the case of this clone: Its antigen is still unknown.

PCR amplification relied on 60 Vbeta primers (plus 13 Jbeta primers). Profiled with immunoSEQ multiplex PCR; TCRdb holds only in-frame clones, not every one. The sample gives roughly 77,000 clones, nearly 80% of which show up once; around 4.5% is in the top ten. The TCR originated in a man aged 35 to 55 in good health and CMV-seronegative. The V and J genes are TRBV25-1 and TRBJ1-1; D is possibly TRBD1 (5 bases). The specimen sequenced was PBMCs. This CDR3 is CASRTPHGGVTEAFF. The CDR3 nucleotides read TGTGCCAGCAGGACCCCACACGGGGGGGTCACTGAAGCTTTCTTT.